Following are 9 T cell receptor delta chains from one sample sequenced in a study of γδ T cells in repeated Plasmodium falciparum infection. TCRdb re-called clones from the multiplex PCR reads using CATT. The data contain some 100,000 delta-chain clones, over 1.1% of them singletons. Gammadelta T cells were flow-sorted from PBMC into Vgamma9/Vdelta2+ and Vdelta2-negative populations for bulk analysis. Source material: gamma-delta T cells from blood. These receptors came from a pool of human donors (malaria-infected and uninfected, not separated).

Only a few counts were recorded for this clone. The protein that TCRdb holds for this DNA derives from a much larger clone and differs from the translated DNA at residue 14, which likely indicates a read error; the protein shown here is translated from the DNA. This rearrangement joins TRDV1 to TRDJ1, with 7 bases fitting TRDD3. TCRdb is silent on the J gene; assignment here came from matching the DNA to germline. V lost 2 bases, J lost 0 bases, and 21 bases stayed unmatched. Germline CDR1 is TSWWSYY and CDR2 is QGS. The CDR3 consists of 21 residues. CDR3 in DNA: TGTGCTCTTGGGGAATCGCTCTCCTATCCTTTCCTGGGGGGTTACACCGATAAACTCATCTTT. Residues: CALGESLSYPFLGGYTDKLIF.

The sample holds a few counts of this clone. TCRdb shows a much larger clone's protein in place of this DNA's translation, and the two differ at residue 17, likely through a read error; the protein shown is translated from the DNA. This CDR3 is CACDPLTPGTPYTDKLTF. Here the CDR3 DNA reads TGTGCCTGTGACCCTTTAACGCCTGGTACCCCCTACACCGATAAACTCACCTTT. The V gene call reads TRDV2; no J gene was called; TRDD2 reflects the table's D call only, with no check against the DNA. The CDR3 has 18 amino acids. Germline V gene sequence: CDR1 GEAIGNYY, CDR2 EKD.

Of note for this clone: This DNA's translation differs at residue 17 from TCRdb's protein, which comes from a much larger clone; a read error is likely, and the protein shown is translated from the DNA. The chain carries TRDV3 and TRDJ1, with 8 bases matching TRDD3. The CDR3 runs 19 residues. Looked up from germline, CDR1 is TVYSNPD and CDR2 is GDNSRS (reference sequence). CDR3 in amino acids: CAFTGPSPYWGSDTDKFIF. The CDR3 coding sequence is TGTGCCTTTACTGGGCCTTCTCCCTACTGGGGGTCCGACACCGATAAATTCATCTTT. The variable domain in full, with the rest retrieved from reference TRDV3 and TRDJ1, is CDKVTQSSPDQTVASGSEVVLLCTYDTVYSNPDLFWYRIRPDYSFQFVFYGDNSRSEGADFTQGRFSVKHILTQKAFHLVISPVRTEDSATYYCAFTGPSPYWGSDTDKFIFGKGTRVTVEP.

Points on this clone: TCRdb's entry gives the protein of a much larger clone, which mismatches this DNA's translation at residue 15, likely from a read error; the protein reported here is translated from the DNA. The chain has TRDV1 and TRDJ2; 12 nucleotides align to TRDD3. The J gene, left out of TCRdb, was set here by checking the DNA against germline. The CDR3 has 22 residues. V was clipped by 0 bases and J by 1 base; unmatched bases: 15. Germline V CDR1 and CDR2: TSWWSYY, QGS. The CDR3 loop reads CALGELIRYWGIPYSLTAQLFF. For the CDR3, the DNA is TGTGCTCTTGGGGAACTAATCCGGTACTGGGGGATACCGTACAGTTTGACAGCACAACTCTTCTTT.

This clone was counted only a few times. It is likely a read error: a sequence one base away is far more abundant. Other DNA sequences of this sample code for an identical CDR3. The chain carries TRDV1 and TRDJ1, with D perhaps matching TRDD2 (5 bases). CDR3 length: 16 residues. The V and J ends lost 3 bases and 1 base respectively, with 15 bases between them. Germline CDR1 TSWWSYY, CDR2 QGS. For the CDR3, the DNA is TGTGCTCTTGGGGACCTACGAGGTGAAGTCACCGATAAACTCATCTTT. This codes for CALGDLRGEVTDKLIF.

A note on this clone: A far larger clone is one nucleotide away, so this likely arose from a read error. Other DNA variants within this sample encode the same CDR3. This chain links TRDV2 with TRDJ1, with D possibly matching TRDD3 (6 bases). The germline V and J ends were trimmed by 0 bases and 0 bases, with 22 bases remaining between them. The CDR3 sequence is 19 residues long. CDR1 is GEAIGNYY, CDR2 EKD, per germline. As DNA, the CDR3 is TGTGCCTGTGACACCGTAGGGTTGGGGGCACATTCTTACACCGATAAACTCATCTTT. This codes for CACDTVGLGAHSYTDKLIF.

This clone was detected only a few times. TCRdb shows a much larger clone's protein in place of this DNA's translation, and the two differ at residue 5, likely through a read error; the protein shown is translated from the DNA. The chain links TRDV1 to TRDJ1; TRDD3 matches 7 bases. Here the J gene came from matching the DNA to germline, since TCRdb omits it. The ends lost 4 bases at V and 5 bases at J; junction bases unmatched: 16. The CDR3 contains 17 residues. The germline V gene has CDR1 TSWWSYY and CDR2 QGS. CDR3 nucleotides: TGTGCTCTTGGGGGATACAGCCTGGGATACTACCGGGATAAACTCATCTTT. This translates into CALGGYSLGYYRDKLIF.

This clone was counted ten times or more. This chain joins TRDV2 and TRDJ1, with 7 bases that match TRDD3. J lost 3 bases, V lost 3 bases, and 3 bases had no gene match. CDR3 length: 13 residues. CDR1 and CDR2 (germline): GEAIGNYY, EKD. CDR3 sequence reads: CACDGILSDKLIF. CDR3 nucleotides: TGTGCCTGTGACGGGATACTCTCCGATAAACTCATCTTT.

For this clone: This same CDR3 is encoded by further DNA sequences in the sample. The V gene is TRDV1, but the J gene lacks a call. CDR3 length: 9 residues. Germline values: CDR1 TSWWSYY, CDR2 QGS. The CDR3 loop reads CALGELQFF. CDR3 DNA sequence: TGTGCTCTTGGGGAACTACAATTTTTT.